This passage covers 5 T cell receptor beta chains from one sample sequenced in a study of blood T cell repertoires in COVID-19. Profiling relied on immunoSEQ multiplex PCR, and the TCRdb table lists in-frame clones only, not all of them. The sample includes approximately 150,000 clones, about 80% seen only once; the top ten take approximately 11%. The specimen was peripheral blood. Source of these receptors: a man in his 70s with active or convalescent COVID-19.

The V and J genes are TRBV28 and TRBJ2-2, with 7 bases fitting TRBD1. This CDR3 is 14 amino acids long. Germline loops: CDR1 MDHEN, CDR2 SYDVKM. The V segment lost 7 bases and the J segment 6 bases; nucleotides outside the gene matches: 8. CDR3 amino acids: CASKPTGSPGELFF. The CDR3, as DNA: TGTGCCAGCAAACCGACAGGGTCCCCCGGGGAGCTGTTTTTT.

The chain recombines TRBV7-9 with TRBJ2-5; 14 positions match TRBD2. CDR3 length: 17 residues. From germline, CDR1 is SEHNR and CDR2 FQNEAQ (reference sequence). V gave up 1 base and J gave up 2 bases; unmatched junction bases: 3. CDR3 in amino acids: CASSLGLAGGLQETQYF. CDR3 DNA sequence: TGTGCCAGCAGCTTAGGACTAGCGGGGGGGCTTCAAGAGACCCAGTACTTC.

The genes are TRBV7-8 and TRBJ2-1, with TRBD2 matching over 9 bases. This CDR3 region has 17 residues. Unmatched junction bases numbered 13, after V lost 5 bases and J lost 5 bases. Germline V gene lookup returns CDR1 SGHVS and CDR2 FQNEAQ. CDR3 residues: CASSPYFSGRGNNEQFF. The DNA for the CDR3 is TGTGCCAGCAGCCCATACTTTAGCGGGAGAGGGAACAATGAGCAGTTCTTC.

This chain connects TRBV7-9 to TRBJ2-1, with a tentative D call TRBD1 (5 bases). The CDR3 has 14 residues. Germline V lookup: CDR1 SEHNR, CDR2 FQNEAQ (reference sequence). V lost 0 bases to trimming and J lost 10 bases, with 13 bases between them. CDR3: CASSLAGLVGEQFF. CDR3 DNA sequence: TGTGCCAGCAGCTTAGCGGGGCTAGTGGGCGAGCAGTTCTTC.

This clone was found once. The chain has TRBV9 and TRBJ1-6; unclear D gene. V lost 1 base, J lost 7 bases, and 9 bases lay in between. Germline V gene data show CDR1 as SGDLS and CDR2 as YYNGEE. There are 14 residues in the CDR3. The CDR3 DNA follows: TGTGCCAGCAGCGTAAACGGAGAAAATTCACCCCTCCACTTT. As protein: CASSVNGENSPLHF.